The rows below give T cell receptor beta chains drawn from one sample of a study of response to subunit inactivated influenza vaccine. TCRdb re-called the RT-PCR reads with MiXCR, one entry per CDR3 protein. This table holds fewer than 800,000 distinct CDR3 sequences, around a sixth found once. This specimen consisted of PBMCs from blood, obtained approximately 13 days after vaccination. Receptors originate from a middle-aged man who received an inactivated influenza vaccine. CDR3s include the opening cysteine and the closing phenylalanine or tryptophan. D genes are given only for firm matches. Clone sizes are given selectively: once, few, many, or a class where the clone is expanded.

DNA | CDR3 | length | D | V | size | J
TGCAGTGTCAGACCGCCTGAACTCTACGAGCAGTACTTC | CSVRPPELYEQYF | 13 | . | TRBV20-1 | . | TRBJ2-7
TGCGCCAGCAGCTTCGGTAAGGATAATGAGCAGTTCTTC | CASSFGKDNEQFF | 13 | . | TRBV5-1 | . | TRBJ2-1
TGTGCCAGCAAGATAGATTCCAATCAGCCCCAGCATTTT | CASKIDSNQPQHF | 13 | . | TRBV12-3/TRBV12-4 | . | TRBJ1-5
TGTGCCAGCAGCTCTTATTCGGTTACTCGGCCCGAGCAGTACTTC | CASSSYSVTRPEQYF | 15 | . | TRBV7-2 | . | TRBJ2-7
TGTGCCAGCAGCTTATACGGGAGGGACAATGAGCAGTTCTTC | CASSLYGRDNEQFF | 14 | TRBD2 | TRBV7-3 | once | TRBJ2-1
TGTGCCAGCAGCCTGGGGGCCGGGGCAAACACTGAAGCTTTCTTT | CASSLGAGANTEAFF | 15 | . | TRBV12-3/TRBV12-4 | . | TRBJ1-1
TGTGCCAGCAGCTTTCCCCTTTGCCGGACCCCAGATACGCAGTATTTT | CASSFPLCRTPDTQYF | 16 | . | TRBV7-4 | . | TRBJ2-3
TGTGCCAGCAGCTTTGGGACTAACACAGATACGCAGTATTTT | CASSFGTNTDTQYF | 14 | TRBD2 | TRBV7-9 | few | TRBJ2-3
TGTGCCAGCAGTGCCTTCGAGGGGGGCTGGGCTTTCTTT | CASSAFEGGWAFF | 13 | . | TRBV12-3/TRBV12-4 | few | TRBJ1-1
TGTGCCAGCAGCTTAAGCGGATACACAGATACGCAGTATTTT | CASSLSGYTDTQYF | 14 | . | TRBV7-3 | . | TRBJ2-3
TGTGCCAGCAGTTTCTACCGGGACGGGGATACGCAGTATTTT | CASSFYRDGDTQYF | 14 | . | TRBV6-5 | many | TRBJ2-3
TGCGCCAGCGGAGCCCCGGGACGCAATGAGCAGTTCTTC | CASGAPGRNEQFF | 13 | . | TRBV5-1 | . | TRBJ2-1
TGTGCCAGCAGTTTACGCCGGGGGGCCGGGAGGGAGACCCAGTACTTC | CASSLRRGAGRETQYF | 16 | . | TRBV28 | few | TRBJ2-5
TGTGCCAGCAGGGGACAGGGAACGAGCCTTGGCTACACCTTC | CASRGQGTSLGYTF | 14 | TRBD1 | TRBV6-1 | . | TRBJ1-2
TGTGCCAGCAGTTGGAGCGGGACGAAAGGAAATGAGCAGTTCTTC | CASSWSGTKGNEQFF | 15 | TRBD2 | TRBV12-3/TRBV12-4 | few | TRBJ2-1
TGCGCCAGCAGCCTCCGGGACCGTACTAACTATGGCTACACCTTC | CASSLRDRTNYGYTF | 15 | . | TRBV4-1 | few | TRBJ1-2
TGTGCCAGCAGTGAACGTGAGAGACTGTTTTTT | CASSERERLFF | 11 | . | TRBV2 | few | TRBJ1-4
TGCGCCAGCAGCTCGACAGGCTCTGGAAACACCATATATTTT | CASSSTGSGNTIYF | 14 | . | TRBV5-1 | . | TRBJ1-3
TGCAGCGTAGAGACGGGGGGCGGCTATGGCTACACCTTC | CSVETGGGYGYTF | 13 | . | TRBV29-1 | few | TRBJ1-2
TGTGCCTGGACCTTAGGCTTTAGCTCCTACAATGAGCAGTTCTTC | CAWTLGFSSYNEQFF | 15 | . | TRBV30 | . | TRBJ2-1
TGTGCCAGTAGTATAGGATCTGGACGGCCCTACAATGAGCAGTTCTTC | CASSIGSGRPYNEQFF | 16 | . | TRBV19 | . | TRBJ2-1
TGCGCCAGCAGCCTTTGGAATAGGCAGAGCTCCTACGAGCAGTACTTC | CASSLWNRQSSYEQYF | 16 | . | TRBV5-1 | many | TRBJ2-7
TGTGCCAGCAGTTTTAGAGGGGGCCGTGCTAGGCAGTATTTT | CASSFRGGRARQYF | 14 | TRBD1 | TRBV12-3/TRBV12-4 | many | TRBJ2-3
TGTGCCAGCAGCCGAGCAGGGAGGGAGACCCAGTACTTC | CASSRAGRETQYF | 13 | . | TRBV12-3/TRBV12-4 | few | TRBJ2-5
TGCAGCGTTGCGCCTAGCGACTCCTACGAGCAGTACTTC | CSVAPSDSYEQYF | 13 | . | TRBV29-1 | few | TRBJ2-7
TGTGCCATCAGTTCGGGACAGGGGGGGGGCACAGATACGCAGTATTTT | CAISSGQGGGTDTQYF | 16 | TRBD1 | TRBV10-3 | few | TRBJ2-3
TGTGCCAGCAGTAAGTCTCCCTGGGCCTCCGTGGGGAACACTGAAGCTTTCTTT | CASSKSPWASVGNTEAFF | 18 | . | TRBV6-2/TRBV6-3 | many | TRBJ1-1
TGTGCCAGCAGTGGAAAAATCCGGGGCTACGAGCAGTACTTC | CASSGKIRGYEQYF | 14 | . | TRBV6-1 | . | TRBJ2-7
TGTGCCAGCAGCATCACAGGGCCGTGGCCAGATACGCAGTATTTT | CASSITGPWPDTQYF | 15 | . | TRBV7-2 | . | TRBJ2-3
TGCAGTGCTAGAGGCCCGGCTAGCGGGAGAGGTACAGATACGCAGTATTTT | CSARGPASGRGTDTQYF | 17 | TRBD2 | TRBV20-1 | . | TRBJ2-3
TGTGCCAGCAGCTCCCGCTTTATCGGGGCTTTCTTT | CASSSRFIGAFF | 12 | . | TRBV7-3 | few | TRBJ1-1
TGTGCCAGCAGTTTTTTAGCGGGAGGGCAACACGGGTTCGAGCAGTACTTC | CASSFLAGGQHGFEQYF | 17 | TRBD2 | TRBV27 | few | TRBJ2-7
TGCAGTGCTACAGCGACTAGCGGGGGGGTAGATACGCAGTATTTT | CSATATSGGVDTQYF | 15 | TRBD2 | TRBV20-1 | . | TRBJ2-3
TGTGCCAGCAGCCGGGAGGCGGGTCAGCCCCAGCATTTT | CASSREAGQPQHF | 13 | . | TRBV7-2 | few | TRBJ1-5
TGTGCCAGCAGCCCTGACTTCAGCGGGAGTCGGTACGAGCAGTACTTC | CASSPDFSGSRYEQYF | 16 | TRBD2 | TRBV28 | . | TRBJ2-7
TGTGCCACCCGGACAGGGAAAGAGGTCCAAGAGACCCAGTACTTC | CATRTGKEVQETQYF | 15 | TRBD1 | TRBV10-3 | few | TRBJ2-5
TGTGCCACCAGCAGAGAAGGGAGTGAAGAGACCCAGTACTTC | CATSREGSEETQYF | 14 | . | TRBV15 | few | TRBJ2-5
TGTGCCAGCAGTTTCCACCTCGCCTTGGGACAGCGGACCTACGAGCAGTACTTC | CASSFHLALGQRTYEQYF | 18 | TRBD1 | TRBV28 | . | TRBJ2-7